This passage covers 27 T cell receptor beta chains from one sample sequenced in a study of low-dose radiotherapy and immunotherapy resistance in tumors. Primers used for first-strand cDNA, a TRAV- and TRBV-specific set, covered both alpha and beta chains. A constant-region primer paired with the V-primer adapter amplified TCRs over approximately 18 PCR cycles. TCRdb fed the reads into MiXCR, producing one record per CDR3 protein. The sample holds tens of thousands of distinct CDR3 sequences, 15% to 20% seen once. Time point defined: before trial treatment. The specimen was PBMCs, collected before treatment. Receptor source: a male donor with prostate cancer.

This clonotype was seen many times. The gene calls are TRBV7-9 and TRBJ2-2, with 7 bases fitting TRBD1. Per germline, CDR1 SEHNR and CDR2 FQNEAQ (reference sequence). Unmatched junction bases numbered 4, after V lost 8 bases and J lost 1 base. The CDR3 is 14 residues long. CDR3 region: CASEDRRNTGELFF. CDR3 nucleotides: TGTGCCAGCGAGGACAGGAGGAACACCGGGGAGCTGTTTTTT.

A few counts support this clonotype. This chain connects TRBV5-1 to TRBJ1-2; D call uncertain. This CDR3 contains 15 residues. Per germline, CDR1 SGHRS and CDR2 YFSETQ. V lost 0 bases and J lost 4, with 13 bases in between. In DNA, the CDR3 is TGCGCCAGCAGCTTGGATGGGAACCGAGCCTATGGCTACACCTTC. Protein sequence: CASSLDGNRAYGYTF.

This clonotype was seen a single time. Given a far larger clone just one base away, this is likely a sequencing read error. CDR3 DNA: TGTGCCAGCAGCCTACAGAGGCTGGGGCCAAATGAGCAGTACTTC. It codes for CASSLQRLGPNEQYF. The J gene is TRBJ2-7, the V gene TRBV6-2 or TRBV6-3, with D possibly TRBD1 on 5 matching bases. The V end lost 6 bases, the J end lost 7 bases, and 22 bases lay between the germline ends. The CDR3 has 15 residues. CDR1 is MNHEY and CDR2 is SVGEGT in the germline V gene.

Many counts were recorded for this clonotype. The genes are TRBV11-2 and TRBJ2-5, with D perhaps matching TRBD2 (5 bases). The V end lost 5 bases, the J end lost 2 bases, and 27 bases lay between the germline ends. The CDR3 totals 19 residues. CDR1 and CDR2 from the germline V gene are SGHAT and FQNNGV. CDR3 sequence (DNA): TGTGCCAGCAGCGCTGGACCCCCACGCCAAAGCGGCACGCAAGAGACCCAGTACTTC. It is translated as CASSAGPPRQSGTQETQYF.

This clonotype was seen ten or more times. J is TRBJ2-7 and V is TRBV5-6, with D possibly TRBD1 on 6 matching bases. Germline V gene lookup returns CDR1 SGHDT and CDR2 YYEEEE. This CDR3 comprises 15 residues. Trimming removed 1 base at V and 3 bases at J, with 14 bases between. The CDR3 DNA sequence: TGTGCCAGCAGCTTGAGGGACAAGGCTATCTACGAGCAGTACTTC. Translating gives CASSLRDKAIYEQYF.

This clonotype was recorded at least ten times. This sequence joins TRBV6-2 or TRBV6-3 and TRBJ1-2, with no clear D. CDR1 is MNHEY, CDR2 SVGEGT, per germline. The CDR3 has 14 residues. The germline V and J ends were trimmed by 5 bases and 4 bases, with 14 bases remaining between them. The CDR3 DNA reads TGTGCCAGCAGTGATGGACTGCCTGTCTATGGCTACACCTTC. Its protein is CASSDGLPVYGYTF.

This clonotype was seen repeatedly, ten times or more. The J gene is TRBJ2-2, the V gene TRBV1; TRBD1, the table's D call, was not compared with the DNA. TRBV1 constitutes a pseudogene. This CDR3 has 14 amino acids. The CDR3 is CASSSSRDTGELFF. Here the CDR3 DNA reads TGCGCCAGCAGCTCCTCCAGGGATACCGGGGAGCTGTTTTTT.

This clonotype was counted ten times or more. J is TRBJ2-7 and V is TRBV5-1; D possibly corresponds to TRBD2 (6 bases). Germline assignment: CDR1 SGHRS and CDR2 YFSETQ. V was clipped by 3 bases and J by 2 bases, with 15 bases between them. CDR3 size: 15 residues. Here the CDR3 DNA reads TGCGCCAGCAGCTACGGAGGGCGAACCACCTACGAGCAGTACTTC. Its protein product is CASSYGGRTTYEQYF.

The chain employs TRBV7-6 and TRBJ1-6; perhaps TRBD1 as D (5 bases). Trimming took off 5 bases at V and 8 bases at J, with 10 bases between the two ends. Germline lookup yields CDR1 SGHVS and CDR2 FNYEAQ. This CDR3 region has 13 residues. Here the CDR3 reads CASSGLGDSPLHF. CDR3 bases: TGTGCCAGCAGCGGACTAGGGGATTCACCCCTCCACTTT. The complete variable domain, with remaining parts taken from reference TRBV7-6 and TRBJ1-6, reads GAGVSQSPRYKVTKRGQDVALRCDPISGHVSLYWYRQALGQGPEFLTYFNYEAQQDKSGLPNDRFSAERPEGSISTLTIQRTEQRDSAMYRCASSGLGDSPLHFGNGTRLTVT.

The chain uses TRBV29-1 and TRBJ2-3; either TRBD1 or TRBD2 may fit D (6 bases each). The CDR3 runs to 13 residues. CDR1 SQVTM and CDR2 ANQGSEA come from the germline V gene. V gave up 6 bases and J gave up 3 bases, with 13 bases separating them. CDR3 amino acids: CSVGGAGTDTQYF. The DNA for the CDR3 is TGCAGCGTCGGGGGCGCGGGGACAGATACGCAGTATTTT.

There are a few counts of this clonotype. The chain has TRBV27 and TRBJ1-1, with D perhaps TRBD1 (5 bases). The CDR3 consists of 14 residues. Germline values: CDR1 MNHEY, CDR2 SMNVEV (reference sequence). V lost 6 bases to trimming and J lost 7 bases, with 18 bases between them. CDR3: CASSPLGLPLEAFF. CDR3 nucleotides: TGTGCCAGCAGCCCACTGGGACTACCCCTTGAAGCTTTCTTT.

This clonotype was seen at least ten times. The chain recombines TRBV23-1 with TRBJ1-5; D unresolved. TRBV23-1 is recorded as an ORF, its role being uncertain. The V gene lost 0 bases and the J gene lost 1 base, with 13 bases spanning the gap. This CDR3 region has 17 residues. CDR3 region: CASSQSLSTESNQPQHF. The CDR3 DNA is TGCGCCAGCAGTCAATCCCTCTCAACAGAAAGCAATCAGCCCCAGCATTTT.

This clonotype was seen ten or more times. V and J are TRBV5-1 and TRBJ1-4, with a weak D call TRBD1 (5 bases). The CDR3 length is 15 residues. Germline V CDR1 and CDR2: SGHRS, YFSETQ. Trimming stripped 4 bases from V and 5 bases from J, with 15 bases between. CDR3 amino acids: CASSPAFQGNEKLFF. The CDR3 nucleotides are TGCGCCAGCAGCCCGGCGTTTCAGGGAAATGAAAAACTGTTTTTT.

This clonotype has at least ten counts. V and J are TRBV5-1 and TRBJ2-5; D is uncertain. V lost 7 bases to trimming and J lost 1 base, with 14 bases between them. Germline V CDR1 and CDR2: SGHRS, YFSETQ. CDR3 length: 14 residues. The CDR3 DNA reads as TGCGCCAGCGGCTCTGCAGGTGTCCAAGAGACCCAGTACTTC. As protein: CASGSAGVQETQYF.

This clonotype occurred many times. The chain joins TRBV2 to TRBJ1-5; D gene uncertain. CDR3 length: 12 residues. Trimming stripped 6 bases from V and 1 base from J, with 4 bases between. The germline V gene encodes CDR1 SNHLY and CDR2 FYNNEI. CDR3 residues: CASRESNQPQHF. Written as DNA, the CDR3 is TGTGCCAGCAGGGAGAGCAATCAGCCCCAGCATTTT.

This clonotype showed up many times. The chain employs TRBV2 and TRBJ2-5; D is uncertain. CDR1 SNHLY and CDR2 FYNNEI come from the germline V gene. Trimming removed 7 bases at V and 3 bases at J, with 6 bases between. This CDR3 comprises 11 residues. The chain's CDR3 is CASTLKETQYF. The CDR3 DNA sequence: TGTGCCAGCACCCTTAAAGAGACCCAGTACTTC.

Comments on this clonotype: Since a much larger clone is just one base distant, this may be a read error. The chain has TRBV7-8 and TRBJ2-7; 7 bases are a match to TRBD1. Germline CDR1 is SGHVS and CDR2 is FQNEAQ. V was clipped by 5 bases and J by 7 bases; unmatched bases: 17. This CDR3 contains 16 residues. The CDR3 nucleotides read TGTGCCAGCAGCAGCGCCGGGACAGACCTCAGGAGGGAGCAGTACTTC. Amino acids: CASSSAGTDLRREQYF.

This clonotype was detected only a few times. J is TRBJ2-1 and V is TRBV5-5; D is uncertain. The ends were cut back, 2 bases at V and 2 bases at J, with 14 bases in the middle. Germline V gives CDR1 SGHKS, CDR2 YYEKEE (reference sequence). There are 16 residues in the CDR3. CDR3 DNA sequence: TGTGCCAGCAGCTTAAGGTTACTTGGTGCCTACAATGAGCAGTTCTTC. The encoded protein is CASSLRLLGAYNEQFF. The complete variable domain, with remaining parts taken from reference TRBV5-5 and TRBJ2-1, reads DAGVTQSPTHLIKTRGQQVTLRCSPISGHKSVSWYQQVLGQGPQFIFQYYEKEERGRGNFPDRFSARQFPNYSSELNVNALLLGDSALYLCASSLRLLGAYNEQFFGPGTRLTVL.

In its sample, this clonotype was seen many times. This chain joins TRBV7-6 and TRBJ2-7; D is perhaps TRBD2 (5 bases). The CDR3 has 14 residues. Germline lookup yields CDR1 SGHVS and CDR2 FNYEAQ. Trimming removed 1 base from V and 7 bases from J, with 14 bases in between. In DNA form, the CDR3 reads TGTGCCAGCAGCTTAGACGGAGGCGGGTCGGAGCAGTACTTC. It yields the protein CASSLDGGGSEQYF.

In this sample, this clonotype turned up many times. The V call is TRBV2, the J call TRBJ2-1, with D possibly being TRBD1 (6 bases). Germline V gives CDR1 SNHLY, CDR2 FYNNEI. This CDR3 has 15 amino acids. V gave up 6 bases and J gave up 4 bases, with 16 bases separating them. CDR3 in amino acids: CASSALPGQYNEQFF. CDR3 DNA: TGTGCCAGCAGCGCCCTCCCGGGACAATACAATGAGCAGTTCTTC.

In this sample, this clonotype turned up many times. The chain is built from TRBV2 and TRBJ1-1; D is ambiguous. This CDR3 comprises 14 residues. Germline CDR1 and CDR2: SNHLY and FYNNEI. Between the trimmed V and J ends, which lost 7 bases and 1 base, there was a span of 13 bases. The DNA for the CDR3 is TGTGCCAGCACTAGAAGTTACACGAACACTGAAGCTTTCTTT. Encoded protein: CASTRSYTNTEAFF. Filled out from reference TRBV2 and TRBJ1-1, the complete variable domain reads EPEVTQTPSHQVTQMGQEVILRCVPISNHLYFYWYRQILGQKVEFLVSFYNNEISEKSEIFDDQFSVERPDGSNFTLKIRSTKLEDSAMYFCASTRSYTNTEAFFGQGTRLTVV.

This clonotype was recorded many times. This chain uses TRBV5-1 with TRBJ2-2, with 7 bases lining up with TRBD2. The length of the CDR3 is 16 residues. The junction had 8 bases not matched to a gene; V was cut back by 0 bases and J by 6 bases. Per the germline V gene, CDR1 is SGHRS and CDR2 is YFSETQ. CDR3 loop: CASSLVTSGGPGELFF. For the CDR3, the DNA is TGCGCCAGCAGCTTGGTTACATCGGGGGGACCCGGGGAGCTGTTTTTT.

This clonotype has a count of ten or more. V and J are TRBV29-1 and TRBJ2-5; D is undetermined. Trimming pared 6 bases from V and 5 bases from J, leaving 13 bases between. The CDR3 totals 12 residues. Per the germline V gene, CDR1 is SQVTM and CDR2 is ANQGSEA. The CDR3 coding sequence is TGCAGCGTGCTCCGGGTTGGGGAGACCCAGTACTTC. Protein: CSVLRVGETQYF.

Worth noting for this clonotype: This probably arose from a read error, given a far larger clone one base away. CDR3 in DNA: TGTGCCAGCAGCTTTACGCCTACTAGCACAGATACGCAGTATTTT. Translating it yields CASSFTPTSTDTQYF. The chain couples TRBV5-3 to TRBJ2-3; D is unclear. TRBV5-3 is identified as an open reading frame with a role that is uncertain. This CDR3 region has 15 residues.

The chain combines TRBV5-4 with TRBJ1-2; no definite D call. The CDR3 is made up of 13 amino acids. CDR1 is SGHNT and CDR2 is YYREEE in the germline V gene (reference sequence). With 2 bases removed from V and 2 bases from J, the gap between germline ends came to 7 bases. CDR3: CASSLIGNYGYTF. CDR3 coding DNA: TGTGCCAGCAGCTTAATTGGGAACTATGGCTACACCTTC.

This clonotype was recorded many times. The genes are TRBV12-5 and TRBJ2-5; D is unclear. This CDR3 has 11 residues. Germline V lookup: CDR1 LGHNT, CDR2 FRNRAP. Trimming left V 4 bases short and J 5 bases short, with 5 bases between. CDR3 DNA sequence: TGTGCTAGTGGTTCCCTTGAGACCCAGTACTTC. Translated, it gives CASGSLETQYF. Together with reference TRBV12-5 and TRBJ2-5, the CDR3 gives the full variable domain: DARVTQTPRHKVTEMGQEVTMRCQPILGHNTVFWYRQTMMQGLELLAYFRNRAPLDDSGMPKDRFSAEMPDATLATLKIQPSEPRDSAVYFCASGSLETQYFGPGTRLLVL.

This clonotype was recorded at least ten times. The J gene is TRBJ2-7, the V gene TRBV5-1; the match to TRBD2 covers 12 bases. The CDR3 runs 15 residues. Germline CDR1 SGHRS, CDR2 YFSETQ. The V and J ends lost 0 bases and 6 bases, in that order; junction bases with no gene match: 4. The CDR3 loop reads CASSLGLAGDFEQYF. The CDR3 nucleotides read TGCGCCAGCAGCTTGGGACTAGCGGGGGACTTCGAGCAGTACTTC. Filled out from reference TRBV5-1 and TRBJ2-7, the complete variable domain reads KAGVTQTPRYLIKTRGQQVTLSCSPISGHRSVSWYQQTPGQGLQFLFEYFSETQRNKGNFPGRFSGRQFSNSRSEMNVSTLELGDSALYLCASSLGLAGDFEQYFGPGTRLTVT.